This record covers a single TCR beta chain. What it binds is not known. These data are taken from a study of shared clonotypes between healthy human individuals. Overall study findings and caveats: In several donors, about 5% of naive CD4 clonotypes appeared in common.

Germline CDR1 SGDLS, CDR2 YYNGEE. V dropped 4 bases and J dropped 2 bases, with 10 bases sitting between them. The CDR3 extends over 13 amino acids. The assay was carried out at the deep level. Profiling relied on immunoSEQ multiplex PCR, and the TCRdb table lists in-frame clones only, not all of them. This sample carries about 2,100,000 clones, 93% of them seen once, and the ten largest clones take 1.5% to 2%. The naive CD8 fraction comprised CD45RO-negative cells positively selected for CCR7 and excluded terminally differentiated effector memory CD45RA+ cells. The sequencing sample was made of naive CD8+ T cells from PBMCs. The receptor was derived from a man younger than 35 in good health. Some clones in this sample may be carry-over from other donors' samples. The genes are TRBV9 and TRBJ2-7, with D possibly TRBD2 on 5 matching bases. The CDR3 sequence is CASSPHGTYEQYF. DNA for the CDR3: TGTGCCAGCAGCCCCCACGGGACCTACGAGCAGTACTTC.